This T cell receptor (beta chain) was profiled in a study of siplizumab effects on memory and regulatory T cells. V lost 0 bases and J 5 bases, leaving 12 bases between the germline ends. Per germline, CDR1 LNHNV and CDR2 YYDKDF (reference sequence). The CDR3 has 15 amino acids. Some clones are missing from TCRdb's copy, which holds only in-frame ones; the method was immunoSEQ multiplex PCR. The profile shows about 100,000 clones, over 90% of them singletons. The source is a human donor in good health. Sequencing input: non-Treg CD4+ T cells sorted from blood. The V gene is TRBV15, the J gene TRBJ2-3, with a weak D call TRBD2 (6 bases). CDR3 sequence (DNA): TGTGCCACCAGCAGAGATCGCGGGAACATAGATACGCAGTATTTT. Translating it yields CATSRDRGNIDTQYF.